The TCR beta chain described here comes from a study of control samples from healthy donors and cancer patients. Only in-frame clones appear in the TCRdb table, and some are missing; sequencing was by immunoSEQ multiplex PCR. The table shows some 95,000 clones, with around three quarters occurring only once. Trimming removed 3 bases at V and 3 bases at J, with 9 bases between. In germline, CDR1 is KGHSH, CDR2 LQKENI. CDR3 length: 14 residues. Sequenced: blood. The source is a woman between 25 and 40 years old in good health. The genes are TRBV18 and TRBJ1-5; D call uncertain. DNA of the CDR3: TGTGCCAGCTCACCGGACGGCCCCAATCAGCCCCAGCATTTT. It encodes CASSPDGPNQPQHF.